One sample yielded the 27 T cell receptor beta chains listed below, sequenced in a study of identifying expanded T cells in peripheral blood. Some clones are missing from TCRdb's copy, which holds only in-frame ones; the method was immunoSEQ multiplex PCR. The repertoire holds 75,000 to 95,000 clones, with about 88% as singletons. The material sequenced was blood. The receptors originated from a person aged 18 to 70 in good health.

This chain joins TRBV20-1 and TRBJ2-5; D unclear. The germline gives CDR1 DFQATT, CDR2 SNEGSKA (reference sequence). This CDR3 contains 11 residues. The ends were cut back, 6 bases at V and 4 bases at J, with 9 bases in the middle. The CDR3 bases are TGCAGTGCCGTAAAGGGAGAGACCCAGTACTTC. Protein product: CSAVKGETQYF.

DNA of the CDR3: TGCGCCAGCAGCCAGTATGGTGACACTGAAGCTTTCTTT. This encodes CASSQYGDTEAFF. This chain links TRBV4-1 with TRBJ1-1; the D is unclear. Between the trimmed V and J ends, which lost 3 bases and 3 bases, there was a span of 8 bases. There are 13 residues in the CDR3. Per germline, CDR1 MGHRA and CDR2 YSYEKL.

This chain links TRBV9 with TRBJ2-3; D is possibly TRBD2 (6 bases). The V gene lost 0 bases and the J gene lost 1 base, with 9 bases spanning the gap. Germline V gene data show CDR1 as SGDLS and CDR2 as YYNGEE. The CDR3 covers 15 residues. Here the CDR3 reads CASSVDPSGTDTQYF. The CDR3 DNA is TGTGCCAGCAGCGTAGATCCTAGCGGCACAGATACGCAGTATTTT.

V and J are TRBV5-1 and TRBJ2-1; 9 bases are shared with TRBD2. The CDR3 contains 16 residues. CDR1 and CDR2 (germline): SGHRS, YFSETQ. Trimming took 0 bases from V and 7 from J; bases not matched to a gene: 8. The CDR3: CASSLGGGALGNEQFF. In DNA, the CDR3 is TGCGCCAGCAGCTTGGGCGGGGGGGCTCTCGGAAATGAGCAGTTCTTC.

The chain is built from TRBV28 and TRBJ1-4, with a tentative D call TRBD1 (5 bases). CDR3 length equals 14 residues. Germline V gene sequence: CDR1 MDHEN, CDR2 SYDVKM. V was pared by 2 bases and J by 8 bases, with 12 bases between. CDR3 sequence (DNA): TGTGCCAGCAGTTTAAGGGGAGAAGGCGAAAAACTGTTTTTT. This encodes CASSLRGEGEKLFF.

This rearrangement joins TRBV7-2 to TRBJ2-1; possibly TRBD2 for D (6 bases). This CDR3 has 14 residues. V gave up 5 bases and J gave up 2 bases, with 10 bases separating them. Germline V gene sequence: CDR1 SGHTA, CDR2 FQGNSA. CDR3 sequence reads: CASSRGGTYNEQFF. The DNA of the CDR3 is TGTGCCAGCAGCCGGGGCGGGACCTACAATGAGCAGTTCTTC.

This clone has a handful of counts. The CDR3 protein is CASRDLGLAEGYEQYF. The CDR3 region has the DNA TGTGCCAGCAGAGACTTGGGGCTAGCGGAGGGCTACGAGCAGTACTTC. J is TRBJ2-7 and V is TRBV28; 7 bases fit TRBD2. Per the germline V gene, CDR1 is MDHEN and CDR2 is SYDVKM. J gave up 3 bases and V 6 bases, and 14 bases lay outside the gene matches. The CDR3 runs to 16 residues.

This clone was counted only a few times. The rearrangement uses TRBV28 and TRBJ1-1; D not certain. V was pared by 2 bases and J by 4 bases, with 5 bases between. Germline V gene sequence: CDR1 MDHEN, CDR2 SYDVKM. There are 12 residues in the CDR3. The CDR3 reads CASSLPGTEAFF. CDR3 nucleotides: TGTGCCAGCAGTTTACCCGGCACTGAAGCTTTCTTT.

This sequence joins TRBV28 and TRBJ2-1; D is unresolved. Germline V gene sequence: CDR1 MDHEN, CDR2 SYDVKM. The ends were cut back, 5 bases at V and 0 bases at J, with 14 bases in the middle. This CDR3 comprises 16 residues. CDR3 DNA sequence: TGTGCCAGCAGTCCCCCCCAGACCTTCTCCTACAATGAGCAGTTCTTC. Translation: CASSPPQTFSYNEQFF. Full variable domain (outside the CDR3, taken from reference TRBV28 and TRBJ2-1): DVKVTQSSRYLVKRTGEKVFLECVQDMDHENMFWYRQDPGLGLRLIYFSYDVKMKEKGDIPEGYSVSREKKERFSLILESASTNQTSMYLCASSPPQTFSYNEQFFGPGTRLTVL.

The V gene is TRBV6-1, the J gene TRBJ1-2; no reliable D call. CDR3 length equals 12 residues. The germline V gene has CDR1 MNHNS and CDR2 SASEGT. CDR3 sequence: CVDREGEDGYTF. The CDR3 DNA reads as TGTGTGGATAGGGAAGGTGAGGATGGCTACACCTTC.

J is TRBJ2-3 and V is TRBV16, with 12 bases fitting TRBD2. CDR3 length: 16 residues. The V and J ends lost 6 bases and 4 bases, in that order; junction bases with no gene match: 8. The germline V gene has CDR1 KGHSY and CDR2 FQNENV. As DNA, the CDR3 is TGTGCCAGCAGACGGCTAGCGGGAGGGCCTTCAGATACGCAGTATTTT. Protein sequence: CASRRLAGGPSDTQYF.

This clone has just one count. The chain carries TRBV21-1 and TRBJ1-5; TRBD1 is the table's D call, not checked against the DNA. TRBV21-1 is a listed pseudogene. The CDR3 has 14 amino acids. The CDR3 spells CASSKGGGHQPQHF. The CDR3 nucleotides read TGTGCCAGCAGCAAAGGAGGGGGCCATCAGCCCCAGCATTTT.

This chain connects TRBV18 to TRBJ2-2; TRBD2 matches at 8 bases. Germline lookup yields CDR1 KGHSH and CDR2 LQKENI. V was clipped by 2 bases and J by 6 bases; unmatched bases: 11. The CDR3 totals 17 residues. The CDR3: CASSPRPSGPISGELFF. CDR3 sequence (DNA): TGTGCCAGCTCACCAAGGCCTAGCGGGCCGATATCCGGGGAGCTGTTTTTT.

This chain connects TRBV11-2 to TRBJ1-1, with D uncertain. Trimming left V 1 base short and J 2 bases short, with 8 bases between. CDR3 size: 14 residues. Per germline, CDR1 SGHAT and CDR2 FQNNGV. CDR3 in amino acids: CASSLVVQNTEAFF. The CDR3 coding sequence is TGTGCCAGCAGCTTAGTCGTCCAAAACACTGAAGCTTTCTTT.

This clone was seen a few times. This chain links TRBV13 with TRBJ2-3; weak D call: TRBD2 (7 bases). With 2 bases removed from V and 9 bases from J, the gap between germline ends came to 15 bases. Germline V CDR1 and CDR2: PRHDT, FYEKMQ (reference sequence). The CDR3 sequence is 14 residues long. CDR3 residues: CASSLRWGGQTQYF. The CDR3 nucleotides read TGTGCCAGCAGCTTACGGTGGGGGGGCCAGACGCAGTATTTT.

The chain employs TRBV15 and TRBJ2-7; 11 bases map to TRBD1. The junction had 2 bases not matched to a gene; V was cut back by 1 base and J by 3 bases. The V gene's germline CDR1 is LNHNV and CDR2 YYDKDF (reference sequence). The CDR3 runs to 15 residues. CDR3 sequence: CATSRAGTGGYEQYF. CDR3 bases: TGTGCCACCAGCAGAGCCGGGACAGGGGGCTACGAGCAGTACTTC.

In its sample, this clone was seen once. The chain recombines TRBV6-5 with TRBJ2-7; 8 nucleotides agree with TRBD2. V gave up 0 bases and J gave up 3 bases; unmatched junction bases: 7. The CDR3 length is 16 residues. The V gene's germline CDR1 is MNHEY and CDR2 SVGAGI. In DNA, the CDR3 is TGTGCCAGCAGTTACTCGCGGCCTAGCGGGCGCTACGAGCAGTACTTC. It encodes CASSYSRPSGRYEQYF.

The V gene is TRBV10-2, the J gene TRBJ2-2, with unresolved D. Trimming removed 6 bases from V and 7 bases from J, with 15 bases in between. Germline CDR1 WSHSY, CDR2 SAAADI. CDR3 size: 14 residues. Written as DNA, the CDR3 is TGCGCCAGCAGCGCAGGTTTAAAGTACGGGGAGCTGTTTTTT. This gives the protein CASSAGLKYGELFF.

V is TRBV10-3 and J is TRBJ2-7, with a weak D call TRBD2 (5 bases). V was cut by 6 bases and J by 5 bases, with 23 bases left in between. This CDR3 comprises 16 residues. The germline CDR1 and CDR2 sequences are ENHRY and SYGVKD. This CDR3 reads CAIRPGIDYTGHEQYF. CDR3 nucleotide sequence: TGTGCCATCAGGCCCGGCATAGACTATACCGGTCACGAGCAGTACTTC.

This clone was seen only once. The genes are TRBV4-3 and TRBJ2-7; D may be TRBD1 or TRBD2 (5 bases each). The CDR3 extends over 16 amino acids. The V end lost 4 bases, the J end lost 0 bases, and 16 bases lay between the germline ends. The germline CDR1 and CDR2 sequences are LGHNA and YSLEER. The CDR3 here is CASSPGTGKSSYEQYF. The CDR3 coding sequence is TGCGCCAGCAGCCCCGGGACGGGAAAGAGCTCCTACGAGCAGTACTTC.

The CDR3 is CASSYWGQGTGELFF. For the CDR3, the DNA is TGTGCCAGCAGTTACTGGGGACAGGGGACCGGGGAGCTGTTTTTT. The V gene is TRBV6-5, the J gene TRBJ2-2; 10 bases match TRBD1. CDR1 and CDR2 (germline): MNHEY, SVGAGI. The CDR3 covers 15 residues. Losses at the gene ends were 1 base for V and 5 bases for J; bases not matched to a gene: 1.

This clone was picked up one time. An end of the junction does not agree with germline; a read error may underlie this. V and J are TRBV5-1 and TRBJ1-1; 7 nucleotides agree with TRBD1. CDR3 length equals 14 residues. Germline V lookup: CDR1 SGHRS, CDR2 YFSETQ. For the CDR3, the DNA is TGCGCCAGCAGATTGGGACAGACAAACACTGAAGCTTTCTTT. Translating gives CASRLGQTNTEAFF.

The chain joins TRBV25-1 to TRBJ2-5, with D perhaps given as TRBD1 or TRBD2 (6 bases each). Germline lookup yields CDR1 MGHDK and CDR2 SYGVNS. V was pared by 8 bases and J by 1 base, with 14 bases between. This CDR3 has 14 residues. The CDR3 region has the DNA TGTGCCAGCCAAGGGCCGGGGGCCCAAGAGACCCAGTACTTC. Its translation: CASQGPGAQETQYF.

The chain uses TRBV6-6 and TRBJ1-1; 7 nucleotides line up with TRBD1. Losses at the gene ends were 2 bases for V and 7 bases for J; bases not matched to a gene: 13. This CDR3 comprises 16 residues. Germline assignment: CDR1 MNHNY and CDR2 SVGAGI (reference sequence). CDR3 nucleotide sequence: TGTGCCAGCAGTTACGAGGCCAGGGGGTATGACAGTGAAGCTTTCTTT. This codes for CASSYEARGYDSEAFF.

The genes are TRBV7-2 and TRBJ1-1; D gene uncertain. Trimming took off 4 bases at V and 1 base at J, with 10 bases between the two ends. CDR1 is SGHTA and CDR2 is FQGNSA in the germline V gene. The CDR3 covers 14 residues. The CDR3 nucleotides are TGTGCCAGCAGCTCCCATAGCGAGAACACTGAAGCTTTCTTT. It encodes CASSSHSENTEAFF.

This sequence joins TRBV7-2 and TRBJ2-1; 9 bases fit TRBD2. V was clipped by 1 base and J by 8 bases; unmatched bases: 6. The germline gives CDR1 SGHTA, CDR2 FQGNSA. The CDR3 extends over 15 amino acids. CDR3 residues: CASSLVGGGADEQFF. CDR3 bases: TGTGCCAGCAGCTTAGTGGGCGGGGGGGCAGATGAGCAGTTCTTC.

This clone appeared a few times. The chain couples TRBV6-1 to TRBJ2-1; D unresolved. Trimming took 7 bases from V and 0 from J, leaving 13 bases between them. CDR1 and CDR2 (germline): MNHNS, SASEGT. The CDR3 loop spans 15 amino acids. In DNA form, the CDR3 reads TGTGCCAGCACCGTAGACCAGAGCTCCTACAATGAGCAGTTCTTC. Encoded protein: CASTVDQSSYNEQFF.